This T cell receptor (beta chain) was sequenced during a study of shared clonotypes between healthy human individuals. Comments on this clone: This sample also contains other DNA sequences that code for the same CDR3.

Naive CD8 cells comprised CD45RO-negative, CCR7-positively selected cells, excluding terminally differentiated effector memory CD45RA+ cells. The CDR3 has 12 amino acids. Germline CDR1 is SNHLY and CDR2 is FYNNEI. The V and J ends lost 9 bases and 1 base respectively, with 8 bases between them. The repertoire was sequenced with immunoSEQ multiplex PCR; TCRdb's copy has only in-frame clones and lacks some. The sample lists more than 2 million clones; about 94% were seen once. Sequenced material: naive CD8+ T cells sorted from blood. This receptor was identified in a man younger than 30 in good health. The rearrangement links TRBV2 to TRBJ2-3, with D perhaps TRBD2 (6 bases). CDR3 in amino acids: CASSGGTDTQYF. The DNA for the CDR3 is TGTGCCAGTAGCGGAGGCACAGATACGCAGTATTTT.